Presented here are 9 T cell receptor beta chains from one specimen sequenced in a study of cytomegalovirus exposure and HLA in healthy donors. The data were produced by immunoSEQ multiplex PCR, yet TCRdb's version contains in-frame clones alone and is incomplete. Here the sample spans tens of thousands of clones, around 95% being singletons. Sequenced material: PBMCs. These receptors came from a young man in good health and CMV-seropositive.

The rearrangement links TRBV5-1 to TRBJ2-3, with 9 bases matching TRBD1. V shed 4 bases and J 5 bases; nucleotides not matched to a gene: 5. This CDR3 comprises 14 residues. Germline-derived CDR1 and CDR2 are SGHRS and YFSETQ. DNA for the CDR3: TGCGCCAGCAGCCCAGGGACAGGGAGAGATACGCAGTATTTT. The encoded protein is CASSPGTGRDTQYF. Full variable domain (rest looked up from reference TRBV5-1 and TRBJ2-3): KAGVTQTPRYLIKTRGQQVTLSCSPISGHRSVSWYQQTPGQGLQFLFEYFSETQRNKGNFPGRFSGRQFSNSRSEMNVSTLELGDSALYLCASSPGTGRDTQYFGPGTRLTVL.

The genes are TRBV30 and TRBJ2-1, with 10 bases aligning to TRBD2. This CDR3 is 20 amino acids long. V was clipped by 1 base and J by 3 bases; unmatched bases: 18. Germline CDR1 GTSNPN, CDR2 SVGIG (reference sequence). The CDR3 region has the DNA TGTGCCTGGAGTGCCGGACCGTGGGGTAGCGGGGGGTCACACTACAATGAGCAGTTCTTC. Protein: CAWSAGPWGSGGSHYNEQFF.

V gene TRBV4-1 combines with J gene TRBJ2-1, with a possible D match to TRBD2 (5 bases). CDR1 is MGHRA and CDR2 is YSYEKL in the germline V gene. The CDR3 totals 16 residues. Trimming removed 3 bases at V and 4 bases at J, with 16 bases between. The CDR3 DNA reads TGCGCCAGCAGCCAGGGTCTTTTTGGGAGTTACAATGAGCAGTTCTTC. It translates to CASSQGLFGSYNEQFF.

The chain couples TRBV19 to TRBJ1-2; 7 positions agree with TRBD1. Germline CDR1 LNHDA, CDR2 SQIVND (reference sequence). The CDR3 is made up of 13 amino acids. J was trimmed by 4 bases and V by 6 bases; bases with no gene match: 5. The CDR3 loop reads CASRMTGSYGYTF. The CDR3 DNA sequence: TGTGCCAGTAGGATGACAGGGTCCTATGGCTACACCTTC. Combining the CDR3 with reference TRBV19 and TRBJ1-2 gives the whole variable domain DGGITQSPKYLFRKEGQNVTLSCEQNLNHDAMYWYRQDPGQGLRLIYYSQIVNDFQKGDIAEGYSVSREKKESFPLTVTSAQKNPTAFYLCASRMTGSYGYTFGSGTRLTVV.

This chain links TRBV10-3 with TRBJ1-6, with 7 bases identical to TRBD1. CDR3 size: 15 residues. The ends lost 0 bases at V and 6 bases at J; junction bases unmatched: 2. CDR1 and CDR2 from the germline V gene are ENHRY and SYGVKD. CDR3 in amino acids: CAISESGQRNSPLHF. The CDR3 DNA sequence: TGTGCCATCAGTGAGTCGGGACAGCGTAATTCACCCCTCCACTTT.

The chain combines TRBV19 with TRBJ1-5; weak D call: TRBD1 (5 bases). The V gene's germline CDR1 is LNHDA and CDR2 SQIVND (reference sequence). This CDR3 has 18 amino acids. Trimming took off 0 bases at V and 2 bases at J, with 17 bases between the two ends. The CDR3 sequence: CASSIDGVQGSGNQPQHF. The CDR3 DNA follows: TGTGCCAGTAGTATAGATGGGGTCCAGGGCTCGGGCAATCAGCCCCAGCATTTT. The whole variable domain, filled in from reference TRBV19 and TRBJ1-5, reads DGGITQSPKYLFRKEGQNVTLSCEQNLNHDAMYWYRQDPGQGLRLIYYSQIVNDFQKGDIAEGYSVSREKKESFPLTVTSAQKNPTAFYLCASSIDGVQGSGNQPQHFGDGTRLSIL.

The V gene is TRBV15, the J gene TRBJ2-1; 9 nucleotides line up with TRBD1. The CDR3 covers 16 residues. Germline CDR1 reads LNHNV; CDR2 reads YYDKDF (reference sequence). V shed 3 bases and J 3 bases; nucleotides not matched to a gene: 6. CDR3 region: CATSRARTGVYNEQFF. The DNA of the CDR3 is TGTGCCACCAGCAGGGCCAGGACAGGGGTCTACAATGAGCAGTTCTTC.

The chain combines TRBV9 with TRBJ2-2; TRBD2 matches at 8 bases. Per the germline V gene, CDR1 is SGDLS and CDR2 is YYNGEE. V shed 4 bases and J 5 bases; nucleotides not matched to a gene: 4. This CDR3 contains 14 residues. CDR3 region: CASSLAGGTGELFF. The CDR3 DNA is TGTGCCAGCAGCCTGGCGGGAGGAACCGGGGAGCTGTTTTTT.

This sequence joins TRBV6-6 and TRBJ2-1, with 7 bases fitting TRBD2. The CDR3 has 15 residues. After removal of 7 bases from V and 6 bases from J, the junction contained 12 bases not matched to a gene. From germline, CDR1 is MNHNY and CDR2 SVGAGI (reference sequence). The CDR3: CASTSAGVIFNEQFF. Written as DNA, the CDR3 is TGTGCCAGCACCTCCGCGGGGGTGATTTTCAATGAGCAGTTCTTC.